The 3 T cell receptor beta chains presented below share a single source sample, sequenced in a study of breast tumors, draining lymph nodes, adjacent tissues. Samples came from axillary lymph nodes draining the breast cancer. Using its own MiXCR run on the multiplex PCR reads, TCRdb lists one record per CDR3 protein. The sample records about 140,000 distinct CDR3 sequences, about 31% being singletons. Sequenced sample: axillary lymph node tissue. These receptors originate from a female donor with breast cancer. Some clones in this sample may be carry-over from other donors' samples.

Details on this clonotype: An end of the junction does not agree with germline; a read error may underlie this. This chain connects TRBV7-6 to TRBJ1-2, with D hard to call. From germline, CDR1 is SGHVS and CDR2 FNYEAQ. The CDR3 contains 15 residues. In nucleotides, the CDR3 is TGTGCCAGCAGCTTGGTTGGGGAGGGCTTGCATGGCTACCCCTTC. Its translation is CASSLVGEGLHGYPF. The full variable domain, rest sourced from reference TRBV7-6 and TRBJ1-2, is GAGVSQSPRYKVTKRGQDVALRCDPISGHVSLYWYRQALGQGPEFLTYFNYEAQQDKSGLPNDRFSAERPEGSISTLTIQRTEQRDSAMYRCASSLVGEGLHGYPFGSGTRLTVV.

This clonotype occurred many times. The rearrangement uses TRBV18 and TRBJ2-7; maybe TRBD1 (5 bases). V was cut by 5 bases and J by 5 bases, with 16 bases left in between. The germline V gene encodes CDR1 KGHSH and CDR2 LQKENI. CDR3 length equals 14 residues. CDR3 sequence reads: CASSTRERINEQYF. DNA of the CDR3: TGTGCCAGCTCAACCAGGGAAAGGATCAACGAGCAGTACTTC.

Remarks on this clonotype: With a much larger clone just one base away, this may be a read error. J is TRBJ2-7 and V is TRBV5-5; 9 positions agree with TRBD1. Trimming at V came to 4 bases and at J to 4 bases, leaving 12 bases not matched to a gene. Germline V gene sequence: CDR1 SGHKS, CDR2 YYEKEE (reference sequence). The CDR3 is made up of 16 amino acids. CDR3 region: CASSPGAATGGYEQYV. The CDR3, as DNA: TGTGCCAGCAGCCCGGGGGCTGCGACAGGGGGGTACGAGCAGTACGTC.